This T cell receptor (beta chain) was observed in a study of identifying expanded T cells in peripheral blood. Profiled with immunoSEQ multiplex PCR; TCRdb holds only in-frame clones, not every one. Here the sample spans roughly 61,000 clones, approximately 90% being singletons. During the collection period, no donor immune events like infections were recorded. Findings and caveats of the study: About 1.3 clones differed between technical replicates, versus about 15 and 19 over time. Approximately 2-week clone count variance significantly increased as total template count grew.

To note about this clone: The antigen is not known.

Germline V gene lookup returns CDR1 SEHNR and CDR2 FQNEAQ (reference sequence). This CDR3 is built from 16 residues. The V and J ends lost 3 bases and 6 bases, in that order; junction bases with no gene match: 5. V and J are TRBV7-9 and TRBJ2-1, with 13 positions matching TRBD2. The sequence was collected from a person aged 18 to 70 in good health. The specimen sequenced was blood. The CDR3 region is CASSFTSGRAPNEQFF. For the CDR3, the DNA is TGTGCCAGCAGCTTTACTAGCGGGAGGGCCCCCAATGAGCAGTTCTTC.